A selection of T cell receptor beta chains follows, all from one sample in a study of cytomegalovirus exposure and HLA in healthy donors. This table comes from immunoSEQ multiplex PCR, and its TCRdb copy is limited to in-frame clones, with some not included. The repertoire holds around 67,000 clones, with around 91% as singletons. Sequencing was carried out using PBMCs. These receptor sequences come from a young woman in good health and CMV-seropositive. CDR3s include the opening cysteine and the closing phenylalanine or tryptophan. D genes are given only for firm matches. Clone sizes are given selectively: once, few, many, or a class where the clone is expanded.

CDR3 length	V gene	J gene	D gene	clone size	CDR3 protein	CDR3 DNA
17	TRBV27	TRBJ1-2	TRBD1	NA	CASSLYPGQGAGYGYTF	TGTGCCAGCAGCCTATACCCGGGGCAGGGGGCAGGGTATGGCTACACCTTC
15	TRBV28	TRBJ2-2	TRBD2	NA	CASSRLAEITGELFF	TGTGCCAGCAGTCGACTAGCGGAGATCACCGGGGAGCTGTTTTTT
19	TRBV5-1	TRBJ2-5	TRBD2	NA	CASSLGPTSGGIHQETQYF	TGCGCCAGCAGCCTGGGCCCGACTAGCGGGGGTATTCACCAGGAGACCCAGTACTTC
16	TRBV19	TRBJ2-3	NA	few	CASQRGGGAATDTQYF	TGTGCCAGTCAGAGAGGGGGGGGAGCGGCCACAGATACGCAGTATTTT
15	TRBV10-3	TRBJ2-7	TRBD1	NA	CAISDSDRGFYEQYF	TGTGCCATCAGTGATTCGGACAGGGGATTCTACGAGCAGTACTTC
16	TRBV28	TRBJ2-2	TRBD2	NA	CASSTPTLSGTGELFF	TGTGCCAGCAGTACGCCAACTCTTAGCGGGACCGGGGAGCTGTTTTTT
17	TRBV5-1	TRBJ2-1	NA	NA	CASSSQQPGLRGNEQFF	TGCGCCAGCAGCTCGCAACAGCCGGGACTCCGGGGGAATGAGCAGTTCTTC
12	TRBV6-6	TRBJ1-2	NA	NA	CASRSQRLGYTF	TGTGCCAGCAGATCTCAGAGGCTTGGCTACACCTTC
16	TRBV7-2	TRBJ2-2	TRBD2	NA	CASSLGSSGSVGELFF	TGTGCCAGCAGCTTAGGGTCTAGCGGGAGTGTCGGGGAGCTGTTTTTT
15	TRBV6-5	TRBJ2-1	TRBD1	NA	CASSYLGQGFDEQFF	TGTGCCAGCAGTTACCTAGGACAGGGGTTCGATGAGCAGTTCTTC
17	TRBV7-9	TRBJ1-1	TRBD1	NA	CASSWNRGLGLGTEAFF	TGTGCCAGCAGCTGGAACAGGGGGCTTGGCTTGGGCACTGAAGCTTTCTTT
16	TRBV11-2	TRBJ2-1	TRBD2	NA	CASSPGPGGRGNEQFF	TGTGCCAGCAGCCCGGGACCGGGGGGGCGAGGCAATGAGCAGTTCTTC
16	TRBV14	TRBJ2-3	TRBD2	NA	CASSQETSGFTDTQYF	TGTGCCAGCAGCCAAGAAACTAGCGGGTTCACAGATACGCAGTATTTT
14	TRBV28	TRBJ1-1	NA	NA	CASRVDSLNTEAFF	TGTGCCAGCAGAGTAGACAGCCTGAACACTGAAGCTTTCTTT
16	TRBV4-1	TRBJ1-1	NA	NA	CASAIRDNRRDTEAFF	TGCGCCAGCGCGATTCGGGACAACCGACGGGACACTGAAGCTTTCTTT
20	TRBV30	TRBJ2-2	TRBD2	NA	CAWMMARTSGRAGPAGELFF	TGTGCCTGGATGATGGCACGGACTAGCGGGAGGGCCGGACCAGCCGGGGAGCTGTTTTTT
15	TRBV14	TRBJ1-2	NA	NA	CASSQVTGPRYGYTF	TGTGCCAGCAGCCAAGTAACAGGCCCCCGTTATGGCTACACCTTC
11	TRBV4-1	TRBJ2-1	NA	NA	CASSQTTDKFF	TGCGCCAGCAGCCAGACTACCGACAAGTTCTTC
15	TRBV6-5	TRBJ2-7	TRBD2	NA	CASSPTGGTRYEQYF	TGTGCCAGCAGCCCGACGGGAGGGACGCGCTACGAGCAGTACTTC
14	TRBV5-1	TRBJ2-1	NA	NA	CASSTGHIYNEQFF	TGCGCCAGCAGCACGGGACACATTTACAATGAGCAGTTCTTC
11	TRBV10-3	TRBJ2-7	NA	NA	CAISEEYEQYF	TGTGCCATCAGTGAGGAGTACGAGCAGTACTTC
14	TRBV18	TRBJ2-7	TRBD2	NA	CASSELAGALEQYF	TGTGCCAGCTCAGAACTAGCGGGAGCTCTCGAGCAGTACTTC
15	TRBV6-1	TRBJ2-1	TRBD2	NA	CASSGTSGSYNEQFF	TGTGCCAGCAGTGGGACTAGCGGGAGCTACAATGAGCAGTTCTTC
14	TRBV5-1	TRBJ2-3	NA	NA	CASSSLPSTDTQYF	TGCGCCAGCAGCTCCCTACCTAGCACAGATACGCAGTATTTT
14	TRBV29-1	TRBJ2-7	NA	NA	CSVAGQGFFSEQYF	TGCAGCGTTGCAGGGCAGGGGTTTTTTTCGGAGCAGTACTTC
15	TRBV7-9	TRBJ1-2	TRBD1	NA	CASSPRDRDPYGYTF	TGTGCCAGCAGCCCGAGGGACAGGGACCCATATGGCTACACCTTC
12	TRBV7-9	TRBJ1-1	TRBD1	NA	CARIRGDTEAFF	TGTGCCAGGATCAGGGGGGACACTGAAGCTTTCTTT
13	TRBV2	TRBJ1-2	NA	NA	CASSVWEEGGYTF	TGTGCCAGCAGTGTATGGGAGGAGGGTGGCTACACCTTC
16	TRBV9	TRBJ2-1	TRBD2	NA	CASSVDLAGAVNEQFF	TGTGCCAGCAGCGTAGATCTAGCGGGAGCTGTCAATGAGCAGTTCTTC
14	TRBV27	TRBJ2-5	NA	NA	CASSPRALQETQYF	TGTGCCAGCAGCCCCAGGGCCCTTCAAGAGACCCAGTACTTC
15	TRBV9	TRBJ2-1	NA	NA	CASSVGTSSYNEQFF	TGTGCCAGCAGCGTAGGAACTAGCTCCTACAATGAGCAGTTCTTC
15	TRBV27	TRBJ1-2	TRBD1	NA	CASSLQGVVGRGYTF	TGTGCCAGCAGTTTACAGGGGGTTGTGGGACGGGGCTACACCTTC
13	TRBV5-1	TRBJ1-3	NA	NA	CASRESQGNTIYF	TGCGCCAGCAGAGAATCACAGGGAAACACCATATATTTT
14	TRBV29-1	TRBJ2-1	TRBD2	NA	CSVGSTGTSGEQFF	TGCAGCGTAGGATCCACCGGGACTAGCGGTGAGCAGTTCTTC
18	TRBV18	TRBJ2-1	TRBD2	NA	CASSPWLGLAGIYNEQFF	TGTGCCAGCTCACCGTGGTTGGGACTAGCGGGGATCTACAATGAGCAGTTCTTC
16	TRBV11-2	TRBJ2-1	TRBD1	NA	CASSRLNRGGYNEQFF	TGTGCCAGCAGCCGACTAAACAGGGGTGGGTACAATGAGCAGTTCTTC
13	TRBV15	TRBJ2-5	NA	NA	CATREDFRETQYF	TGTGCCACCAGAGAGGACTTCCGAGAGACCCAGTACTTC
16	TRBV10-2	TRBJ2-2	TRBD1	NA	CASSKGGTVNTGELFF	TGCGCCAGCAGCAAAGGGGGCACCGTTAACACCGGGGAGCTGTTTTTT
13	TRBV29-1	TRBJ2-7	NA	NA	CSVKGGRDYEQYF	TGCAGCGTCAAGGGCGGCAGGGACTACGAGCAGTACTTC
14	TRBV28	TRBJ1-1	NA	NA	CASSFGRRVTEAFF	TGTGCCAGCAGTTTCGGTCGGAGGGTCACTGAAGCTTTCTTT
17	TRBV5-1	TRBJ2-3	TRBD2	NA	CASSLDRTSGREDTQYF	TGCGCCAGCAGCTTGGATAGGACTAGCGGGAGGGAAGATACGCAGTATTTT
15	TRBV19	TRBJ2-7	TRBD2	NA	CASSWLAGGSYEQYF	TGTGCCAGTAGTTGGCTAGCGGGAGGCTCCTACGAGCAGTACTTC
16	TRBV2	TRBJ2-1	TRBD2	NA	CASSVIGGSSYNEQFF	TGTGCCAGCAGTGTAATAGGCGGGAGCTCCTACAATGAGCAGTTCTTC
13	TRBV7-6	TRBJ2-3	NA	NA	CASSLAGGDTQYF	TGTGCCAGCAGCTTAGCGGGGGGAGATACGCAGTATTTT
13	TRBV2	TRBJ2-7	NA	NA	CASSVVPRYEQYF	TGTGCCAGCAGTGTCGTCCCCCGGTACGAGCAGTACTTC
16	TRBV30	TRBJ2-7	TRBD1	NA	CAWSPQLWTGGYEQYF	TGTGCCTGGAGTCCCCAACTTTGGACAGGGGGCTACGAGCAGTACTTC
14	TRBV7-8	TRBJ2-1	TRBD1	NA	CASSSPGQGVEQFF	TGTGCCAGCAGCTCGCCGGGACAGGGGGTTGAGCAGTTCTTC
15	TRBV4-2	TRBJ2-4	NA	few	CASSQDPGAKNIQYF	TGTGCCAGCAGCCAAGATCCAGGGGCCAAAAACATTCAGTACTTC
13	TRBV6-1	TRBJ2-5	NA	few	CASSDREVETQYF	TGTGCCAGCAGTGACAGGGAAGTGGAGACCCAGTACTTC
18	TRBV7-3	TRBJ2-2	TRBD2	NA	CASSLKPWTSGTGGELFF	TGTGCCAGCAGCTTAAAACCCTGGACTAGCGGGACGGGCGGGGAGCTGTTTTTT
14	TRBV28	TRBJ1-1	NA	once	CASSFPGENTEAFF	TGTGCCAGCAGTTTTCCCGGGGAGAACACTGAAGCTTTCTTT
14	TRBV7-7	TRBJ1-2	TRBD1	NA	CASSRRTGPGGYTF	TGTGCCAGCAGCCGGCGGACAGGGCCGGGGGGCTACACCTTC
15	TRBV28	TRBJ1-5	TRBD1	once	CASSAPGQPNQPQHF	TGTGCCAGCAGTGCGCCGGGACAGCCAAATCAGCCCCAGCATTTT
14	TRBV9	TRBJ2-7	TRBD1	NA	CASSGWTGGQEQYF	TGTGCCAGCAGCGGGTGGACAGGGGGCCAGGAGCAGTACTTC
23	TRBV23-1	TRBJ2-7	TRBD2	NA	CASSQSSRPLAGGPLDPSDEQYF	TGCGCCAGCAGTCAATCCTCCCGACCCCTAGCGGGAGGGCCGTTAGACCCCTCCGACGAGCAGTACTTC
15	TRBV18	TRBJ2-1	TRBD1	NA	CASSLGQGANNEQFF	TGTGCCAGCTCACTCGGACAGGGGGCAAACAATGAGCAGTTCTTC
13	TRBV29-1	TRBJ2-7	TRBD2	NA	CSYKREAAYEQYF	TGCAGCTATAAGCGGGAGGCGGCTTACGAGCAGTACTTC
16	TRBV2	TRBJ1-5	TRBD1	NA	CASSEGDRELGQPQHF	TGTGCCAGCAGTGAAGGGGACAGGGAGCTAGGTCAGCCCCAGCATTTT
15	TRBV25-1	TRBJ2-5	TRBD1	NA	CASSAGTAKGKTQYF	TGTGCCAGCAGTGCAGGGACAGCTAAGGGGAAGACCCAGTACTTC